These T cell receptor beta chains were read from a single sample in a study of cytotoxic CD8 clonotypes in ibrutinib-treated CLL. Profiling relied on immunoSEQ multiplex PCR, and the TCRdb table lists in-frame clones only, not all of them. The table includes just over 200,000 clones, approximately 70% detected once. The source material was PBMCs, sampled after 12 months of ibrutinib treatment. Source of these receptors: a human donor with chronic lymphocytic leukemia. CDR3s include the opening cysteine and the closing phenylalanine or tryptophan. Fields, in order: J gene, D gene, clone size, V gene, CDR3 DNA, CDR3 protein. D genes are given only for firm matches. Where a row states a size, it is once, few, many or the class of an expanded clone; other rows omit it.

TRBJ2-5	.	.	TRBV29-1	TGCAGCGTTGAAGATCGGAGGTACCAAGAGACCCAGTACTTC	CSVEDRRYQETQYF
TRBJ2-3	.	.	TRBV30	TGTGCCTGGAACCCCTCGGGGGATACGCAGTATTTT	CAWNPSGDTQYF
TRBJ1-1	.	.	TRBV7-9	TGTGCCAGCAGCTTTTGGGAGAACACTGAAGCTTTCTTT	CASSFWENTEAFF
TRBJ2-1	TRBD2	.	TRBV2	TGTGCCAGCAGTGCACAACTAGCGGGGGAGCAGTTCTTC	CASSAQLAGEQFF
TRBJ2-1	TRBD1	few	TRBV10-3	TGTGCCATCAGTGAGTCGGGACAGGGGGGTGAGCAGTTCTTC	CAISESGQGGEQFF
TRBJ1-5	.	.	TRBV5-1	TGCGCCAGCAGCTTGGGGTCCCTGGGACAGCCCCAGCATTTT	CASSLGSLGQPQHF
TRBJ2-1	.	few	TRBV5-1	TGCGCCAGCAGCCTCCACAGGGACCATGAGCAGTTCTTC	CASSLHRDHEQFF
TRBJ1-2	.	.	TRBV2	TGTGCCAGCGACTCGGGAGAACTAACCTATGGCTACACCTTC	CASDSGELTYGYTF
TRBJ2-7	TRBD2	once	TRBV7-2	TGTGCCAGCAGCTTAGATAGCGGGGGGATCACCTACGAGCAGTACTTC	CASSLDSGGITYEQYF
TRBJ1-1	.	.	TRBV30	TGTGCCTGGAGTGTACGGACAACTGAAGCTTTCTTT	CAWSVRTTEAFF
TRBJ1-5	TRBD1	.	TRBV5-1	TGCGCCAGCAGCTTATCAGGGGGCGTTCAGCCCCAGCATTTT	CASSLSGGVQPQHF
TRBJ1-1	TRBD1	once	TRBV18	TGTGCCAGCTCACCCAGGGGGCGGACTGAAGCTTTCTTT	CASSPRGRTEAFF
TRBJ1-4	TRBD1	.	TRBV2	TGTGCCAGCAGGGGGACAGGGTTTGAAAAACTGTTTTTT	CASRGTGFEKLFF
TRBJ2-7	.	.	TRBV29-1	TGCAGCATAAGGACCTACACCGCAGGATACGAGCAGTACTTC	CSIRTYTAGYEQYF
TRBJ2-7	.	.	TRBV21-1	TGTGCCAGCAGCAAGATGGCGGGAGTGTACGAGCAGTACTTC	CASSKMAGVYEQYF
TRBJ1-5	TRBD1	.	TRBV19	TGTGCCAGTAGTATCGACAGGGCCCTAAGGGGGATGTATAGCAATCAGCCCCAGCATTTT	CASSIDRALRGMYSNQPQHF
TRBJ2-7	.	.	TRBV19	TGTGCCAGTAGTCCCAGGGTGGCCTCCTACGAGCAGTACTTC	CASSPRVASYEQYF
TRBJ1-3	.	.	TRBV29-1	TGCAGCGTTGAAGATCCCCGGACAATCGGAAACACCATATATTTT	CSVEDPRTIGNTIYF
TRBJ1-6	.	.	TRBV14	TGTGCCAGCAGCCAACAACAGAGAAATAATTCACCCCTCCACTTT	CASSQQQRNNSPLHF
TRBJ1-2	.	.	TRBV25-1	TGTGCCAGCAGTGAATATTTGGGGGAGGGACACTATGGCTACACCTTC	CASSEYLGEGHYGYTF
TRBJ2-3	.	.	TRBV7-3	TGTGCCAGCAGCTTCTCTAACACAGATACGCAGTATTTT	CASSFSNTDTQYF
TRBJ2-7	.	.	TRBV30	TGTGCCTGGAGTTTTAGGGTTAAGTCTCTCGAGCAGTACTTC	CAWSFRVKSLEQYF
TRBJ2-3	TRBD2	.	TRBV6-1	TGTGCCAGCACGCGGGGGGACCCGAGGGTTGATACGCAGTATTTT	CASTRGDPRVDTQYF
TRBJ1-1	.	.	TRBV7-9	TGTGCCAGCAGCCTACACCTCAACACTGAAGCTTTCTTT	CASSLHLNTEAFF
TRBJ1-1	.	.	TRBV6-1	TGTGCCAGCACGGCGTTGAACACTGAAGCTTTCTTT	CASTALNTEAFF
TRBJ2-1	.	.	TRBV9	TGTGCCAGCAGTCGTTTTTTGGACCCCCGCAATGAGCAGTTCTTC	CASSRFLDPRNEQFF
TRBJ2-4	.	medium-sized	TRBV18	TGTGCCAGCTCACCACCGATCTCCCCCAAAAACATTCAGTACTTC	CASSPPISPKNIQYF
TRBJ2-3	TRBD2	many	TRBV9	TGTGCCAGCAGCTTTAGCGGGGGAGCCCCGGATACGCAGTATTTT	CASSFSGGAPDTQYF
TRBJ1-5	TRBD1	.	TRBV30	TGTGCCTGGAGTGTATCCAGGGGGAATCAGCCCCAGCATTTT	CAWSVSRGNQPQHF
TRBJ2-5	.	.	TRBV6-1	TGTGCCAGCAGTAGGGGCTTTGAAGAGACCCAGTACTTC	CASSRGFEETQYF
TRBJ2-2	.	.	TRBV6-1	TGTGCCAGCAGTGAAGGACGCGCCGGGGAGCTGTTTTTT	CASSEGRAGELFF
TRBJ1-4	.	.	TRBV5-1	TGCGCCAGCAGCCCCGACGACATGCGACAGGCGACGAATGAAAAACTGTTTTTT	CASSPDDMRQATNEKLFF
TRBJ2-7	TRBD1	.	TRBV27	TGTGCCAGCAGTCCCGGGACAGGCTACGAGCAGTACTTC	CASSPGTGYEQYF
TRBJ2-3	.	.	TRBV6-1	TGTGCCAGCAGTGAAAAAACGACGAGTACGCAGTATTTT	CASSEKTTSTQYF
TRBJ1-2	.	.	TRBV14	TGTGCCAGCAGCCGCTTCACTGATCGCTATGGCTACACCTTC	CASSRFTDRYGYTF
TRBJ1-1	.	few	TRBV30	TGTGCCTGCTATTCGGGGGGATACACTGAAGCTTTCTTT	CACYSGGYTEAFF
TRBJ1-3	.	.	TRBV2	TGTGCCAGCAGTGGCCACAGGACGGCTGGAAACACCATATATTTT	CASSGHRTAGNTIYF
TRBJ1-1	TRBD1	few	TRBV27	TGTGCCAGCAGTGGGACAGGGGGACTCACTGAAGCTTTCTTT	CASSGTGGLTEAFF
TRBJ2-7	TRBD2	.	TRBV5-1	TGCGCCAGCAGCCGACCCGGGGGGGCGTCCTACGAGCAGTACTTC	CASSRPGGASYEQYF
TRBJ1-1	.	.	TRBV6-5	TGTGCCACCCAGAGGGCAGATGAAGCTTTCTTT	CATQRADEAFF
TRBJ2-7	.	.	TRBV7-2	TGTGCCAGCAGCTTAGGGGGCACTTTGAACGAGCAGTACTTC	CASSLGGTLNEQYF
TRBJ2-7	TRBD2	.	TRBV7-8	TGTGCCAGCAGCCCAGGGACGGGGGGCGAGCAGTACTTC	CASSPGTGGEQYF
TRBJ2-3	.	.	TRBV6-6	TGTGCCAGCAGTTCCCCCTGGACAGTGAGCACAGATACGCAGTATTTT	CASSSPWTVSTDTQYF
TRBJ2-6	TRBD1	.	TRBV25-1	TGTGCCAGCAGTGAGTTAGGGACAGGGAGATCTGGGGCCAACGTCCTGACTTTC	CASSELGTGRSGANVLTF
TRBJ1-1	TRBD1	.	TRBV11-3	TGTGCCAGCAGCGTGACAGGGAGCACTGAAGCTTTCTTT	CASSVTGSTEAFF
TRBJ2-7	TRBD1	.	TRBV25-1	TGTGCCAGCATATCCACAGGGGGATTCTCCTACGAGCAGTACTTC	CASISTGGFSYEQYF
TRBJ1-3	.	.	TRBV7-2	TGTGCCAGCAGTTCCTTCGGGCCTGGCTGGGACACCATATATTTT	CASSSFGPGWDTIYF
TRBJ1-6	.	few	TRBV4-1	TGCGCCAGCAGCCAAGAATTCCACAAATCTTCACCCCTCCACTTT	CASSQEFHKSSPLHF
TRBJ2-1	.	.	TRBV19	TGTGCCAGTAGTATCCAGAGCTCCTACAATGAGCAGTTCTTC	CASSIQSSYNEQFF
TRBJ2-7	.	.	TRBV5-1	TGCGCCAGCAGTTTTCAATACGAGCAGTACTTC	CASSFQYEQYF
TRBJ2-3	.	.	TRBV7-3	TGTGCCAGCAGCCTTCCTTCCCCCCTCGGCACAGATACGCAGTATTTT	CASSLPSPLGTDTQYF
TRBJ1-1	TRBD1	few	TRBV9	TGTGCCAGCAGCGTAGAAGGACAGGGCGCTGAAGCTTTCTTT	CASSVEGQGAEAFF
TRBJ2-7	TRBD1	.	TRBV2	TGTGCCAGCAGGGACCAGACAGGGGTTAACGAGCAGTACTTC	CASRDQTGVNEQYF